Listed below are T cell receptor beta chains from one sample, sequenced in a study of cytomegalovirus exposure and HLA in healthy donors. Measured with immunoSEQ multiplex PCR; TCRdb has only the in-frame clones, and not every one. Its listing shows approximately 79,000 clones. The sequencing sample was made of PBMCs. These receptors were obtained from a man in his forties or fifties in good health and CMV-seronegative. The CDR3 runs from the conserved cysteine through the conserved F or W. Each record gives: CDR3 DNA, CDR3 protein, J gene, V gene, D gene. The D gene is left open where the match is weak.

TGTGCCAGCAGTCCCCGAGGGAGCTCCTACAATGAGCAGTTCTTC	CASSPRGSSYNEQFF	TRBJ2-1	TRBV9	.
TGTGCCAGCAGCGTGGGAGGTGGGGCGGGAGTTGGGGTTAATGAGCAGTTCTTC	CASSVGGGAGVGVNEQFF	TRBJ2-1	TRBV9	TRBD2
TGTGCCAGCAGCAAAGCGCAACAGGCGGCGGGGGAGACCCAGTACTTC	CASSKAQQAAGETQYF	TRBJ2-5	TRBV21-1	.
TGTGCCAGCAGCCCAGGTTATTCTGGCGAGCAGTACTTC	CASSPGYSGEQYF	TRBJ2-7	TRBV6-5	.
TGTGCCAGCAGCTTAGGATCTAGCGGCTACGAGCAGTACTTC	CASSLGSSGYEQYF	TRBJ2-7	TRBV7-2	TRBD2
TGTGCCAGCAGCATGACTAGCGGAGCCTATCGGGATGAGCAGTTCTTC	CASSMTSGAYRDEQFF	TRBJ2-1	TRBV7-2	TRBD2
TGTGCCAGCAGCTACCTTCAGGGCTACACTGAAGCTTTCTTT	CASSYLQGYTEAFF	TRBJ1-1	TRBV7-2	.
TGTGCCAGCAGCTTAGGGCCGGGACAGGGTTTCTATGGCTACACCTTC	CASSLGPGQGFYGYTF	TRBJ1-2	TRBV7-2	TRBD1
TGCGCCAGCAGTGAGTCGGACAGGGAGCAGTACTTC	CASSESDREQYF	TRBJ2-7	TRBV10-2	TRBD1
TGTGCCAGCAGGAAGCGGGGGGCGACCAATGAGCAGTTCTTC	CASRKRGATNEQFF	TRBJ2-1	TRBV5-4	TRBD2
TGTGCCACCAGCAGAATCAGGGGGCCCTACGAGCAGTACTTC	CATSRIRGPYEQYF	TRBJ2-7	TRBV15	TRBD1
TGTGCCAGCAGGGTTTCTATAGGAAACACCATATATTTT	CASRVSIGNTIYF	TRBJ1-3	TRBV28	.
TGTGCCAGCAGCGTAGGCCTAGCGGGAGTTGAATACGAGCAGTACTTC	CASSVGLAGVEYEQYF	TRBJ2-7	TRBV9	TRBD2
TGTGCCAGCAGCCCCCAGACTAGCGGGGGGGGCGAGACCCAGTACTTC	CASSPQTSGGGETQYF	TRBJ2-5	TRBV7-2	TRBD2
TGTGCCAGCAGCTATAGCGGGAGGGATCTGGATACGCAGTATTTT	CASSYSGRDLDTQYF	TRBJ2-3	TRBV28	TRBD2
TGCGCCAGCAGCCAAGATACCCTGATCTTGCTAGCGGAGCCGAACACCGGGGAGCTGTTTTTT	CASSQDTLILLAEPNTGELFF	TRBJ2-2	TRBV4-3	TRBD2
TGTGCCAGCAGCCAAGATAAGGGGGCGCGTATTGAAGCTTTCTTT	CASSQDKGARIEAFF	TRBJ1-1	TRBV14	TRBD1
TGTGCCAGCAGTTTCCCAGCGGGAGTCAGGAATGAGCAGTTCTTC	CASSFPAGVRNEQFF	TRBJ2-1	TRBV27	TRBD2
TGCGCCAGCAGCCATTTTCCCCTAGCGGGAGATGTTAGTGAGCAGTTCTTC	CASSHFPLAGDVSEQFF	TRBJ2-1	TRBV4-1	TRBD2
TGTGCCAGCAGCGTAGCGGGAGTTAATGAGCAGTTCTTC	CASSVAGVNEQFF	TRBJ2-1	TRBV9	.
TGTGCCTGGAGTCGTTCGAGCTATGGCTACACCTTC	CAWSRSSYGYTF	TRBJ1-2	TRBV30	.